These 6 T cell receptor beta chains came from one sample sequenced in a study of PD-L1 blockade in urothelial cancer. Measured with immunoSEQ multiplex PCR; TCRdb has only the in-frame clones, and not every one. Of 58,000 or so clones in the sample, about 76% are singletons; the top ten hold 3.2%. Sample time point: pretreatment peripheral blood. The input for sequencing was PBMCs, taken around atezolizumab (anti-PD-L1) treatment. Receptors originate from a man between 65 and 85 years old with urothelial cancer.

The chain uses TRBV5-4 and TRBJ2-7; D unresolved. This CDR3 has 13 amino acids. The V gene's germline CDR1 is SGHNT and CDR2 YYREEE (reference sequence). Trimming left V 0 bases short and J 5 bases short, with 9 bases between. CDR3 sequence reads: CASSLVGQDEQYF. For the CDR3, the DNA is TGTGCCAGCAGCTTGGTGGGCCAGGACGAGCAGTACTTC.

A note on this clone: The sample has other DNA sequences that encode this CDR3 too. The chain recombines TRBV30 with TRBJ2-3; TRBD2 agrees at 7 bases. The germline gives CDR1 GTSNPN, CDR2 SVGIG (reference sequence). This CDR3 has 13 residues. The trim removed 2 bases at V and 4 bases at J, leaving 3 bases unmatched. CDR3 bases: TGTGCCTGGAGTTTGGCGGGGGCAGATACGCAGTATTTT. Protein sequence: CAWSLAGADTQYF.

The chain carries TRBV19 and TRBJ2-1, with TRBD2 matching over 12 bases. The germline V gene encodes CDR1 LNHDA and CDR2 SQIVND (reference sequence). CDR3 length equals 14 residues. The V and J ends lost 0 bases and 16 bases, in that order; junction bases with no gene match: 7. The CDR3 DNA sequence: TGTGCCAGTAGTATAGAGTCGGCTAGCGGGAGGGAATTCTTC. It encodes CASSIESASGREFF.

The rearrangement uses TRBV29-1 and TRBJ2-7, with D maybe TRBD2 (6 bases). Trimming pared 2 bases from V and 5 bases from J, leaving 13 bases between. This CDR3 has 13 amino acids. From germline, CDR1 is SQVTM and CDR2 ANQGSEA. CDR3 coding DNA: TGCAGCGTTGAAACACTCGGCGGGGACGAGCAGTACTTC. This codes for CSVETLGGDEQYF.

The chain links TRBV7-2 to TRBJ2-1; 8 positions agree with TRBD2. The CDR3 runs to 14 residues. With 4 bases clipped from V and 5 bases from J, the junction kept 4 bases outside the gene matches. Germline-derived CDR1 and CDR2 are SGHTA and FQGNSA. The CDR3 DNA reads TGTGCCAGCAGCTGGGGGACTAGTAACAATGAGCAGTTCTTC. It encodes CASSWGTSNNEQFF. Supplemented by reference TRBV7-2 and TRBJ2-1, the full variable domain reads GAGVSQSPSNKVTEKGKDVELRCDPISGHTALYWYRQSLGQGLEFLIYFQGNSAPDKSGLPSDRFSAERTGGSVSTLTIQRTQQEDSAVYLCASSWGTSNNEQFFGPGTRLTVL.

This clone has a count of ten or more. The chain combines TRBV7-6 with TRBJ1-1, with TRBD1 identical over 7 bases. CDR1 and CDR2 from the germline V gene are SGHVS and FNYEAQ. With V trimmed by 5 bases and J by 2 bases, 5 bases remained unmatched. The CDR3 spans 14 residues. In DNA, the CDR3 is TGTGCCAGCAGCGCGACAGGGCTTAACACTGAAGCTTTCTTT. Residues: CASSATGLNTEAFF.